This record concerns one T cell receptor beta chain sequence. What it binds is unknown. The germline V and J ends were trimmed by 6 bases and 1 base, with 12 bases remaining between them. This CDR3 is 14 amino acids long. From germline, CDR1 is MDHEN and CDR2 SYDVKM. The sample is drawn from a study of T cell repertoires in cytomegalovirus infection. At the level of the study: Public TCR beta signatures provided an indication of both CMV infection and a matching HLA type. General study findings and limits: Dominating the ex vivo response were HLA-C-restricted CMV-specific TCR beta clonotypes. Summed frequency of public TCR beta families distinguished CMV carriers with the relevant HLA.

MiXCR, applied by TCRdb to the reads, yields one record per CDR3 protein. The sample has 500,000 to 600,000 distinct CDR3 sequences, more than 15% seen once. The gene calls are TRBV28 and TRBJ1-1; D remains unclear. The receptor comes from a human donor in good health (CMV status not recorded). Some clones in this sample may be carry-over from other donors' samples. Sequencing used CD8+ T cells from PBMCs. CDR3 loop: CASSSLGPNTEAFF. CDR3 DNA sequence: TGTGCCAGCAGCTCACTTGGGCCGAACACTGAAGCTTTCTTT.